The T cell receptor beta chain under discussion was sequenced for a study of T cells in Graves' hyperthyroidism and ophthalmopathy (dated by TCRdb to about 2019). Turning to the overall study: Peripheral blood was collected at initial diagnosis, before any treatment. TCR V-J signatures able to tell the groups apart were searched for in a discovery cohort of 90 to 100 patients, of whom fewer than 45 had Graves' ophthalmopathy and 55 to 60 had stable Graves' hyperthyroidism. Prospective prediction of ophthalmopathy was tested in an independent validation cohort consisting of about 19 hyperthyroidism patients and more than 15 patients who later progressed to ophthalmopathy. The 85 to 100 discovery patients were randomly split 7:3 into training and test sets. In about six Graves' hyperthyroidism patients, the study also compared T-cell repertoires from thyroid tissue with T-cell repertoires from blood. After sampling, hyperthyroidism patients received methimazole starting at 30 mg daily, and ophthalmopathy patients received high-dose intravenous methylprednisolone. TCR Vbeta CDR3 sequencing of some 140 peripheral blood samples (43 ophthalmopathy, 75 hyperthyroidism and around 17 progressor patients) is reported in the paper.

A patient counted as having stable Graves' hyperthyroidism if no progression to ophthalmopathy occurred over 18 months of follow-up. Hyperthyroidism patients were newly diagnosed, with disease duration under 2 months, and aged 18 to 65 years. Exclusion was applied to patients with uncontrolled infections, other autoimmune diseases, pregnancy or lactation. Diagnoses relied on clinical symptoms, serum thyroxine and TRAb, thyroid ultrasound and orbital computed tomography. Ficoll-Paque density gradient centrifugation was used to isolate PBMCs from about 10 ml of fresh peripheral blood. Trizol reagent was used to extract total RNA, and RNA quality was then checked on an Agilent 2100 Bioanalyzer. The paper's findings and limits, for the study overall: No statistical method was used to fix the sample size in advance, and group allocation was not hidden from the investigators. During validation, the model predicted progression to ophthalmopathy a median of about 6.5 months ahead of onset, with roughly 65% sensitivity and 72% to 80% specificity. Blood samples also contained most of the expanded thyroid clonotypes (frequency above 0.001), which suggests that blood repertoires may reflect thyroid immune responses. A 13 V-J signature model separated ophthalmopathy from stable hyperthyroidism, with nearly 90% sensitivity and about 81% specificity in cross-validation and 80%/75% in testing.

The CDR3 goes from the cysteine to the phenylalanine over 14 residues. Here the CDR3 DNA is all that survives: 42 bases in frame from base 1. V is pared back by 5 bases and J by 7 bases, with 14 bases lying between the germline termini. CDR1 MDHEN and CDR2 SYDVKM were looked up in the germline V gene. This clonotype was seen many times. Its antigen is not yet known. No base-level quality is on record; no much larger clone is a single base apart. The TCR beta CDR3 regions were amplified from RNA transcripts. A first-round RT-PCR of the TCR CDR3 used the HTBI primer set with the Qiagen OneStep RT-PCR kit. Libraries were constructed in a second round of multiplex PCR, after which size selection and purification were performed. Sequencing of the libraries was done on an Illumina HiSeq2000 using paired-end 100 bp reads. As for how the authors treated the data: Raw data were processed with SOAPnuke, discarding reads with adapters, uncalled bases, mean Phred below 15, or no exact constant-primer or identifier match. COPE v1.2.5 was used to merge high-quality paired reads, and clonotypes were defined as unique nucleotide sequences. MiTCR v1.1 was used to align the clonotypes against IMGT TRBV, TRBD and TRBJ reference segments. Only V-J combinations with frequency above 0.0001, covering about 99% of repertoires, were analysed. The TCS score was defined as the ratio of F50 (clonal expansion) to E x V (chaos), calculated using BLOSUM62-based TCRdist between CDR3 peptides within each V-J. Welch's t-statistics and random forest reduced just over 500 V-J features to 10 to 15, which were used in a naive Bayes classifier (R e1071). The public reads were run again by TCRdb, first through fastp at Q25 and then through MiXCR, and only productive beta chains were kept. Each entry is one CDR3 protein sequence, shown with its most common DNA and genes. The V and J calls reflect TCRdb's pipeline rather than the authors' work. In all, the sample holds approximately 360,000 distinct CDR3 sequences, and roughly 25% of those were seen once. Clones ranked in the top ten supply more than 60% of the sample.

The source of this sequence is a man aged 50-60 years with Graves' hyperthyroidism. Sequenced material: blood. The chain links TRBV28 with TRBJ1-4; 6 matching bases give a weak D call of TRBD1. The bases are TGTGCCAGCAGTACGGGGGGCCAGGGTGAAAAACTGTTTTTT. Its translation is CASSTGGQGEKLFF.